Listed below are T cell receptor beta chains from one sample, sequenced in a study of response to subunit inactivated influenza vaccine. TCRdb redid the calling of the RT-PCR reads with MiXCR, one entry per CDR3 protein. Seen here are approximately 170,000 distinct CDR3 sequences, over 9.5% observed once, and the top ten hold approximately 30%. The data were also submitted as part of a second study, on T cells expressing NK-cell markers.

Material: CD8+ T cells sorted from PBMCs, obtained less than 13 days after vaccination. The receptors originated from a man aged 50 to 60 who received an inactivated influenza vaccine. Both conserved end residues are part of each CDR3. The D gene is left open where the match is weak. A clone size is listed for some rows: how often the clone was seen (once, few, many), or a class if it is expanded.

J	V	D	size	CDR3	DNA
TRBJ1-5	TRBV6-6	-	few	CATSPGGRGPQHF	TGTGCCACCTCGCCCGGCGGGAGGGGGCCCCAGCATTTT
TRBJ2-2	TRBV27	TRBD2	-	CASSLGAGDYSTGELFF	TGTGCCAGCAGTTTAGGCGCCGGGGACTATTCCACCGGGGAGCTGTTTTTT
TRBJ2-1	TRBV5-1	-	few	CASSLLRAVDNEQFF	TGCGCCAGCAGCTTGCTTAGGGCGGTGGACAATGAGCAGTTCTTC
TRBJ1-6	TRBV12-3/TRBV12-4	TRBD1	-	CASSFTGGSSPLHF	TGTGCCAGCAGCTTTACAGGGGGCAGTTCACCCCTCCACTTT
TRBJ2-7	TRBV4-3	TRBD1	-	CASSTRTGFSYEQYF	TGCGCCAGCAGCACCCGGACAGGTTTCTCCTACGAGCAGTACTTC
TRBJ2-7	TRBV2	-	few	CASTQRGLEQYF	TGTGCCAGCACCCAACGGGGCCTCGAGCAGTACTTC
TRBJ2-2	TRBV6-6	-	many	CASSYGAGELFF	TGTGCCAGCAGTTACGGGGCCGGGGAGCTGTTTTTT
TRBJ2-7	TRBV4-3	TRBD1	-	CASSQEGTGSYEQYF	TGCGCCAGCAGCCAAGAAGGGACAGGGTCCTACGAGCAGTACTTC
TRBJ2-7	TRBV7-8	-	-	CASSLVAEQYF	TGTGCCAGCAGCTTAGTAGCCGAGCAGTACTTC
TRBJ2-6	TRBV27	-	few	CASKKAESGANVLTF	TGTGCCAGCAAAAAAGCGGAATCTGGGGCCAACGTCCTGACTTTC
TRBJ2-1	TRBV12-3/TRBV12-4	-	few	CASSPGAVGEQFF	TGTGCCAGCAGTCCCGGGGCAGTGGGAGAGCAGTTCTTC
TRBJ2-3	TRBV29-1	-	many	CSVEGAPPADTQYF	TGCAGCGTTGAAGGGGCCCCCCCCGCAGATACGCAGTATTTT
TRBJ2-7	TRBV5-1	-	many	CASSLTGNHLRGYEQYF	TGCGCCAGCAGCTTGACAGGAAACCATTTAAGAGGCTACGAGCAGTACTTC
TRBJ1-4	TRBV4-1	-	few	CASSRTPGREGEKLFF	TGCGCCAGCAGCCGTACGCCGGGGAGGGAGGGCGAAAAACTGTTTTTT
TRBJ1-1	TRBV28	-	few	CASSLLTTATNTEAFF	TGTGCCAGCAGTTTATTAACTACAGCGACGAACACTGAAGCTTTCTTT
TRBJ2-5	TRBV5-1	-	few	CASSLWTAETQYF	TGCGCCAGCAGCTTGTGGACAGCGGAGACCCAGTACTTC
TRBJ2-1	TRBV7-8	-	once	CASKWRAANEQFF	TGTGCCAGCAAATGGCGGGCGGCCAATGAGCAGTTCTTC
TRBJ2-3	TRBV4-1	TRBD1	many	CASSQDRGLGTDTQYF	TGCGCCAGCAGCCAAGACAGGGGGCTGGGCACAGATACGCAGTATTTT
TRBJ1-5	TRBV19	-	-	CASSIGSNPQHF	TGTGCCAGTAGTATAGGATCGAATCCCCAGCATTTT
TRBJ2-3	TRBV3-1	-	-	CASSQVTTTSTDTQYF	TGTGCCAGCAGCCAGGTTACAACCACTAGCACAGATACGCAGTATTTT